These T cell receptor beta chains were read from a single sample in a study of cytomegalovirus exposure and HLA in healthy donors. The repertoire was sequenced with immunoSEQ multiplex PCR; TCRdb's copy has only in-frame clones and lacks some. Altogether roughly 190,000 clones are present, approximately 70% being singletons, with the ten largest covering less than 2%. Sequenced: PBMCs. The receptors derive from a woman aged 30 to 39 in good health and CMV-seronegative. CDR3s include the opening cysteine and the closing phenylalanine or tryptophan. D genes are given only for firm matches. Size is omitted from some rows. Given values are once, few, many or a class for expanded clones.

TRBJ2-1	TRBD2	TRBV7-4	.	CASSLEPRGGILEQFF	TGTGCCAGCAGCTTAGAGCCCCGGGGGGGCATCCTCGAGCAGTTCTTC
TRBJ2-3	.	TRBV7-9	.	CASSLVTTKDTQYF	TGTGCCAGCAGCTTAGTGACTACAAAAGATACGCAGTATTTT
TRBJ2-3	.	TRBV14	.	CASSQQAAVTQYF	TGTGCCAGCAGCCAACAAGCCGCGGTTACGCAGTATTTT
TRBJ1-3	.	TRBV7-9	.	CASSLDRPSGNTIYF	TGTGCCAGCAGCTTAGACAGACCCTCTGGAAACACCATATATTTT
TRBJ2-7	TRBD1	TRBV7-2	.	CASSPGRQGAFSYEQYF	TGTGCCAGCAGCCCCGGCCGACAGGGGGCTTTCTCCTACGAGCAGTACTTC
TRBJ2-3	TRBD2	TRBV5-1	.	CASSLSGGGTDTQYF	TGCGCCAGCAGCTTGTCGGGGGGAGGCACAGATACGCAGTATTTT
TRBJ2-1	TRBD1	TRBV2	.	CASDPGQYPNEQFF	TGTGCCAGCGATCCGGGACAGTATCCCAATGAGCAGTTCTTC
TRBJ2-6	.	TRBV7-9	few	CASSFFPGANVLTF	TGTGCCAGCAGCTTCTTTCCGGGGGCCAACGTCCTGACTTTC
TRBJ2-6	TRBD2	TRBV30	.	CAGRLAGGWGANVLTF	TGTGCCGGAAGACTAGCGGGAGGGTGGGGGGCCAACGTCCTGACTTTC
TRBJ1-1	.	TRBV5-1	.	CASRGAGEAEAFF	TGCGCCAGCAGGGGGGCGGGGGAGGCTGAAGCTTTCTTT
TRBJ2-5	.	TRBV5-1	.	CASSLGVAETQYF	TGCGCCAGCAGCTTGGGGGTAGCAGAGACCCAGTACTTC
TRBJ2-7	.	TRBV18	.	CASSPPTPPYEQYF	TGTGCCAGCTCACCTCCGACACCCCCCTACGAGCAGTACTTC
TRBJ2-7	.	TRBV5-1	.	CASSRLGPPYEQYF	TGCGCCAGCAGCCGACTAGGCCCACCTTACGAGCAGTACTTC
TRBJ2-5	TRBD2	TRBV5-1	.	CASSLAPSGVETQYF	TGCGCCAGCAGCTTGGCCCCTAGCGGGGTAGAGACCCAGTACTTC
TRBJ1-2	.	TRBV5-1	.	CASSPQPGGNGYTF	TGCGCCAGCAGCCCCCAACCCGGCGGGAATGGCTACACCTTC
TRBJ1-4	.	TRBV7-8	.	CASSLTGPNEKLFF	TGTGCCAGCAGCTTAACAGGGCCTAATGAAAAACTGTTTTTT
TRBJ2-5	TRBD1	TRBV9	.	CASSSDRVPQETQYF	TGTGCCAGCAGCTCGGACAGGGTCCCCCAAGAGACCCAGTACTTC
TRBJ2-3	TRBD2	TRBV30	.	CAIRGLATSSTDTQYF	TGTGCCATCCGGGGACTAGCGACATCTAGCACAGATACGCAGTATTTT
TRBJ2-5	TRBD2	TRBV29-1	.	CSVVASGSLETQYF	TGCAGCGTTGTAGCTAGCGGGAGTCTAGAGACCCAGTACTTC
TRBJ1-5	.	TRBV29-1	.	CSVELEDSRSAQHF	TGCAGCGTTGAACTGGAGGACTCGAGATCGGCCCAGCATTTT
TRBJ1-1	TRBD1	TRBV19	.	CASSPGTGNTEAFF	TGTGCCAGTAGTCCAGGGACAGGGAACACTGAAGCTTTCTTT
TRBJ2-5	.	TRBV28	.	CASSLREGAGQETQYF	TGTGCCAGCAGTTTACGGGAGGGGGCGGGCCAAGAGACCCAGTACTTC
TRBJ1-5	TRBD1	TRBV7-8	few	CASSLGQGYQPQHF	TGTGCCAGCAGCTTAGGACAGGGCTATCAGCCCCAGCATTTT
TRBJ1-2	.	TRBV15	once	CATSREGGTNYGYTF	TGTGCCACCAGCAGAGAGGGGGGAACTAACTATGGCTACACCTTC
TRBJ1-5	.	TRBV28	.	CASSGPRRNQPQHF	TGTGCCAGCAGTGGGCCCAGACGCAATCAGCCCCAGCATTTT
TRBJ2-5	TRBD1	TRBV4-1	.	CASSHGTGGKTQYF	TGCGCCAGCAGCCATGGGACAGGGGGAAAGACCCAGTACTTC
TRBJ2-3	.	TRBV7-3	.	CASSPVSLGTDTQYF	TGTGCCAGCAGCCCCGTCTCCCTAGGCACAGATACGCAGTATTTT
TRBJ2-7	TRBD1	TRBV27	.	CASSLGTGFSEQYF	TGTGCCAGCAGTCTCGGGACAGGGTTTTCCGAGCAGTACTTC
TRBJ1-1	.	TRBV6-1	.	CASRTLNTEAFF	TGTGCCAGCAGGACATTGAACACTGAAGCTTTCTTT
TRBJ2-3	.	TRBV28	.	CASTPGGRTDTQYF	TGTGCCAGCACCCCCGGGGGTAGGACAGATACGCAGTATTTT
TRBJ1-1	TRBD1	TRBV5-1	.	CASSLDPTGDTEAFF	TGCGCCAGCAGCTTGGATCCGACAGGGGACACTGAAGCTTTCTTT
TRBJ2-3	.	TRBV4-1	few	CASSLLALTSTDTQYF	TGCGCCAGCAGCCTGCTAGCGCTGACTAGCACAGATACGCAGTATTTT
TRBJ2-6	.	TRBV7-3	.	CASSLLGPSSGANVLTF	TGTGCCAGCAGCTTACTGGGGCCTTCCTCTGGGGCCAACGTCCTGACTTTC
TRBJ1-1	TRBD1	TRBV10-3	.	CAITRTGFNTEAFF	TGTGCCATCACCAGGACAGGCTTCAACACTGAAGCTTTCTTT
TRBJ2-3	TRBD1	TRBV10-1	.	CASSEPETGVSTDTQYF	TGCGCCAGCAGTGAGCCCGAAACAGGGGTAAGCACAGATACGCAGTATTTT
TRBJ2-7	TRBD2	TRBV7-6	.	CASSLGTSHTYEQYF	TGTGCCAGCAGCTTAGGGACTAGTCATACCTACGAGCAGTACTTC
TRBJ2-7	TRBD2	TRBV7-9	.	CASSHGGRGVYEQYF	TGTGCCAGCAGCCACGGAGGACGGGGGGTTTACGAGCAGTACTTC
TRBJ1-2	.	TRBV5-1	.	CASSLAGRSGYTF	TGCGCCAGCAGCTTGGCCGGTAGAAGTGGCTACACCTTC
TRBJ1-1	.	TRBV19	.	CATTDLGSTEAFF	TGTGCCACGACGGACCTGGGGAGCACTGAAGCTTTCTTT
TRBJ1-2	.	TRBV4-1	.	CASSQDPGEYGYTF	TGCGCCAGCAGCCAAGACCCAGGGGAATATGGCTACACCTTC
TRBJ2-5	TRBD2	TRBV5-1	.	CASSRGGGPETQYF	TGCGCCAGCAGCCGGGGCGGGGGGCCGGAGACCCAGTACTTC
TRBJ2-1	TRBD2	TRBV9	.	CASSVGTSGRIEQFF	TGTGCCAGCAGCGTGGGGACTAGCGGGAGGATTGAGCAGTTCTTC
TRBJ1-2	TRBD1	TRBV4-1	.	CASSPGTGGDLNYGYTF	TGCGCCAGCAGCCCCGGGACAGGGGGCGACCTTAACTATGGCTACACCTTC
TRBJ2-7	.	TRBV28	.	CASSLGPRSDYEQYF	TGTGCCAGCAGTTTAGGCCCCAGGTCAGACTACGAGCAGTACTTC
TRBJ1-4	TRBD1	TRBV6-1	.	CASRPGQGKKLFF	TGTGCCAGCAGACCAGGACAGGGAAAAAAACTGTTTTTT
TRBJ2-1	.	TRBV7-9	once	CASSDLRLDYNEQFF	TGTGCCAGCAGCGACCTCCGGCTAGACTACAATGAGCAGTTCTTC
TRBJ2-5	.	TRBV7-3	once	CASSLNAAETQYF	TGTGCCAGCAGCTTAAATGCCGCGGAGACCCAGTACTTC
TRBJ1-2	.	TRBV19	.	CASSPAGTYGYTF	TGTGCCAGTAGTCCAGCAGGAACTTATGGCTACACCTTC
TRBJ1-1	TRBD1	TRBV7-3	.	CASSLLGAGGTEAFF	TGTGCCAGCAGCTTATTGGGGGCAGGGGGAACTGAAGCTTTCTTT
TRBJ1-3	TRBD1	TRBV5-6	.	CASSLGTGASGNTIYF	TGTGCCAGCAGCTTGGGGACAGGGGCCTCTGGAAACACCATATATTTT
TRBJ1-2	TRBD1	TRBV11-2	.	CASSLVQGAEYGYTF	TGTGCCAGCAGCTTAGTCCAGGGGGCAGAATATGGCTACACCTTC
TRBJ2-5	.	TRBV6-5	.	CASSYRGETQYF	TGTGCCAGCAGTTACCGCGGCGAGACCCAGTACTTC
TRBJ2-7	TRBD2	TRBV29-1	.	CSVEREGLDEQYF	TGCAGCGTTGAGCGGGAGGGCCTCGACGAGCAGTACTTC